One sample yielded the 9 T cell receptor beta chains listed below, sequenced in a study of STAT5B mutations in CD4+ large granular lymphocyte leukemia. Produced via immunoSEQ multiplex PCR; TCRdb's table is partial and in-frame only. The sample consists of 30,000 to 40,000 clones, approximately 82% of them appearing once. The specimen was CD4+ T cells from blood buffy coats. These receptors came from a human donor in good health.

The chain recombines TRBV6-1 with TRBJ1-3, with a tentative D call TRBD1 (6 bases). The CDR3 loop spans 13 amino acids. CDR1 is MNHNS and CDR2 is SASEGT in the germline V gene. V shed 3 bases and J shed 4 bases, with 7 bases lying between them. The CDR3 reads CASSEDRGNTIYF. CDR3 in DNA: TGTGCCAGCAGTGAGGACAGAGGAAACACCATATATTTT.

The chain uses TRBV9 and TRBJ2-2, with unresolved D. V was pared by 4 bases and J by 1 base, with 11 bases between. The V gene's germline CDR1 is SGDLS and CDR2 YYNGEE. The CDR3 is made up of 15 amino acids. In nucleotides, the CDR3 is TGTGCCAGCAGCTACCCGGGCTTGAACACCGGGGAGCTGTTTTTT. Its protein product is CASSYPGLNTGELFF.

The rearrangement joins TRBV19 to TRBJ1-5, with D perhaps TRBD1 (5 bases). Per germline, CDR1 LNHDA and CDR2 SQIVND (reference sequence). The CDR3 contains 14 residues. The V gene lost 3 bases and the J gene lost 11 bases, with 17 bases spanning the gap. CDR3: CASSIPGHSPAQHF. In nucleotides, the CDR3 is TGTGCCAGTAGTATTCCGGGGCACTCCCCAGCCCAGCATTTT.

This clone came up once. At one boundary the junction diverges from the germline segment, which might be a read error. The DNA for the CDR3 is TGTGCTAGCAGCACCCTAGCGGGGGGGCCGATGAATGAGCAGTTCTTC. Its protein product is CASSTLAGGPMNEQFF. This chain joins TRBV7-7 and TRBJ2-1, with 12 bases lining up with TRBD2. The CDR3 has 16 amino acids. Germline lookup yields CDR1 SSHAT and CDR2 FNYEAQ (reference sequence). The variable domain in full, with the rest retrieved from reference TRBV7-7 and TRBJ2-1, is GAGVSQSPRYKVTKRGQDVTLRCDPISSHATLYWYQQALGQGPEFLTYFNYEAQPDKSGLPSDRFSAERPEGSISTLTIQRTEQRDSAMYRCASSTLAGGPMNEQFFGPGTRLTVL.

The chain has TRBV7-3 and TRBJ2-3; weak D call: TRBD1 (6 bases). V dropped 4 bases and J dropped 3 bases, with 14 bases sitting between them. Germline lookup yields CDR1 SGHTA and CDR2 FQGTGA. The CDR3 is made up of 15 amino acids. CDR3 sequence: CASSSDTGHTDTQYF. CDR3 bases: TGTGCCAGCAGCTCGGACACAGGGCATACAGATACGCAGTATTTT.

The chain couples TRBV10-3 to TRBJ2-6; no reliable D call. The CDR3 covers 16 residues. Germline assignment: CDR1 ENHRY and CDR2 SYGVKD. Trimming pared 8 bases from V and 1 base from J, leaving 15 bases between. The CDR3 here is CAIPGQANSGANVLTF. CDR3 nucleotides: TGTGCCATCCCAGGCCAGGCAAATTCTGGGGCCAACGTCCTGACTTTC.

This chain joins TRBV4-1 and TRBJ2-7; a weak D match, TRBD1 (6 bases). There are 19 residues in the CDR3. Germline V gene data show CDR1 as MGHRA and CDR2 as YSYEKL. Trimming pared 0 bases from V and 1 base from J, leaving 22 bases between. The CDR3 sequence: CASSQDDGRGAVWSYEQYF. In DNA, the CDR3 is TGCGCCAGCAGCCAAGATGATGGCAGGGGAGCCGTTTGGTCCTACGAGCAGTACTTC.

The rearrangement uses TRBV18 and TRBJ1-2, with D possibly matching TRBD1 (6 bases). The CDR3 is made up of 15 amino acids. Germline values: CDR1 KGHSH, CDR2 LQKENI. The V end lost 2 bases, the J end lost 8 bases, and 18 bases lay between the germline ends. CDR3 bases: TGTGCCAGCTCACCATTCGGACAGACGGCGGAAGGCTACACCTTC. Its protein product is CASSPFGQTAEGYTF.

The chain uses TRBV5-5 and TRBJ2-6; D is ambiguous. The CDR3 consists of 15 residues. V shed 0 bases and J shed 0 bases, with 4 bases lying between them. Germline V CDR1 and CDR2: SGHKS, YYEKEE (reference sequence). The CDR3 here is CASSLEPSGANVLTF. In DNA form, the CDR3 reads TGTGCCAGCAGCTTGGAGCCCTCTGGGGCCAACGTCCTGACTTTC.